Following are 15 T cell receptor beta chains from one sample sequenced in a study of vaccination effects on CD4 cells after COVID-19. Only in-frame clones appear in the TCRdb table, and some are missing; sequencing was by immunoSEQ multiplex PCR. The table lists more than 60,000 clones, about 67% of them singletons. Antigen-specific CD4+ T cells were expanded (with viral peptide pools) by the ViraFEST assay ahead of sequencing. The culture ran for approximately nine days before CD4+ T cells were isolated. As their vaccination, participants received two doses of either BNT162b2 or mRNA-1273. For these receptors, no antigen is known. Sequencing was performed on CD4+ T cells from PBMCs cultured with HCoV-229E spike peptides, taken after COVID-19 vaccination. These receptors came from a human donor who received a COVID-19 vaccine.

The rearrangement links TRBV6-5 to TRBJ1-2, with 8 positions matching TRBD1. The CDR3 runs to 14 residues. Germline lookup yields CDR1 MNHEY and CDR2 SVGAGI. V was clipped by 6 bases and J by 4 bases; unmatched bases: 7. This CDR3 is CASSRGQGLYGYTF. For the CDR3, the DNA is TGTGCCAGCAGCCGCGGACAGGGACTCTATGGCTACACCTTC.

V usage is TRBV19 and J usage is TRBJ2-6; D could derive from TRBD1 or TRBD2 (5 bases each). The CDR3 is 16 amino acids. V was trimmed by 5 bases and J by 0 bases, leaving 11 bases between them. Germline CDR1 and CDR2: LNHDA and SQIVND (reference sequence). CDR3 region: CASSLWGPSGANVLTF. In DNA form, the CDR3 reads TGTGCCAGTAGTTTATGGGGACCCTCTGGGGCCAACGTCCTGACTTTC.

This chain uses TRBV3-1 (or the pseudogene TRBV3-2) with TRBJ2-3; 9 bases match TRBD1. This CDR3 comprises 14 residues. The germline gives CDR1 LGHDT, CDR2 YNNKEL (reference sequence). Trimming removed 6 bases from V and 6 bases from J; junction bases left unmatched: 7. The CDR3 spells CASRPTGGRDTQYF. The CDR3 DNA reads TGTGCCAGCAGACCGACAGGGGGGAGGGATACGCAGTATTTT.

The J gene is TRBJ2-1, the V gene TRBV7-2, with a possible D match to TRBD2 (5 bases). The CDR3 has 13 amino acids. Trimming left V 2 bases short and J 15 bases short, with 17 bases between. Germline loops: CDR1 SGHTA, CDR2 FQGNSA. CDR3 in amino acids: CASSLLGLAGLFF. CDR3 coding DNA: TGTGCCAGCAGCTTACTAGGGCTAGCTGGGTTGTTCTTC.

This chain connects TRBV6-6 to TRBJ2-5, with 9 bases aligning to TRBD2. Per the germline V gene, CDR1 is MNHNY and CDR2 is SVGAGI (reference sequence). This CDR3 has 16 residues. The V and J ends lost 2 bases and 2 bases, in that order; junction bases with no gene match: 6. CDR3 loop: CASSYLLAGEQETQYF. The CDR3 DNA follows: TGTGCCAGCAGTTACCTCTTAGCGGGGGAGCAAGAGACCCAGTACTTC.

The chain is built from TRBV13 and TRBJ2-3; TRBD2 aligns across 10 bases. CDR1 PRHDT and CDR2 FYEKMQ come from the germline V gene (reference sequence). This CDR3 is 17 amino acids long. V lost 5 bases, J lost 5 bases, and 13 bases stayed unmatched. This CDR3 reads CASSPTPGTSDEDTQYF. The CDR3 bases are TGTGCCAGCAGCCCCACCCCCGGGACTAGCGACGAAGATACGCAGTATTTT.

Worth noting for this clone: This sample includes further DNA sequences coding for the same CDR3. V and J are TRBV19 and TRBJ1-5, with 8 nucleotides matching TRBD1. Germline V gives CDR1 LNHDA, CDR2 SQIVND (reference sequence). V shed 3 bases, J shed 4 bases, and the junction held 2 bases outside the gene matches. CDR3 length: 14 amino acids. In DNA form, the CDR3 reads TGTGCCAGTAGTATCTGGGACAGGAATCAGCCCCAGCATTTT. Translated, it gives CASSIWDRNQPQHF.

This clone was recorded a few times. The chain combines TRBV28 with TRBJ1-5, with D unresolved. With 5 bases removed from V and 5 bases from J, the gap between germline ends came to 16 bases. Germline V lookup: CDR1 MDHEN, CDR2 SYDVKM. This CDR3 region has 15 residues. This CDR3 is CASSAQPNVDQPQHF. CDR3 nucleotide sequence: TGTGCCAGCAGTGCCCAGCCTAATGTCGATCAGCCCCAGCATTTT.

The J gene is TRBJ1-5, the V gene TRBV5-8; TRBD1 aligns across 8 bases. Germline assignment: CDR1 SGHTS and CDR2 YDEGEE. J gave up 4 bases and V 0 bases, and 6 bases lay outside the gene matches. This CDR3 contains 16 residues. The CDR3 nucleotides read TGTGCCAGCAGCTTGGGGGACAGGTCTTTTAATCAGCCCCAGCATTTT. The encoded protein is CASSLGDRSFNQPQHF.

This clone was counted a few times. The chain joins TRBV6-2 or TRBV6-3 to TRBJ2-3, with 8 nucleotides matching TRBD1. The CDR3 has 16 residues. J gave up 6 bases and V 0 bases, and 8 bases lay outside the gene matches. The V gene's germline CDR1 is MNHEY and CDR2 SVGEGT. CDR3 loop: CASSYSGQGASDTQYF. The CDR3, as DNA: TGTGCCAGCAGTTACTCGGGGCAGGGGGCATCGGATACGCAGTATTTT.

Details on this clone: The sample carries other DNA sequences with the same CDR3. The chain uses TRBV12-3 or TRBV12-4 and TRBJ2-5, with TRBD2 matching over 7 bases. The CDR3 is 13 amino acids. J was trimmed by 4 bases and V by 2 bases; bases with no gene match: 1. The CDR3 here is CASSLWGGETQYF. The CDR3 nucleotides are TGTGCCAGCAGTTTATGGGGGGGAGAGACCCAGTACTTC.

The genes are TRBV13 and TRBJ2-1; D possibly corresponds to TRBD1 (8 bases). Trimming cost V 5 bases and J 7 bases, with 18 bases left between them. Looked up from germline, CDR1 is PRHDT and CDR2 is FYEKMQ (reference sequence). The CDR3 covers 15 residues. Written as DNA, the CDR3 is TGTGCCAGCAGCGACCACAGGGGGGGGCCAAATGAGCAGTTCTTC. Translation: CASSDHRGGPNEQFF.

CDR3 DNA: TGTGCCAGCCTCACGACAGGAGAAGAGACCCAGTACTTC. Protein sequence: CASLTTGEETQYF. V usage is TRBV18 and J usage is TRBJ2-5, with D possibly being TRBD1 (6 bases). CDR1 and CDR2 from the germline V gene are KGHSH and LQKENI. The CDR3 extends over 13 amino acids. V was trimmed by 8 bases and J by 3 bases, leaving 13 bases between them.

The sample holds a few counts of this clone. The rearrangement links TRBV5-1 to TRBJ2-3; possibly TRBD2 for D (6 bases). This CDR3 spans 16 amino acids. The germline CDR1 and CDR2 sequences are SGHRS and YFSETQ. V was cut by 5 bases and J by 0 bases, with 16 bases left in between. The CDR3 coding sequence is TGCGCCAGCAGGTCGGGGGTGTCCTTTAGCACAGATACGCAGTATTTT. Translation: CASRSGVSFSTDTQYF. The variable domain in full, completed from reference TRBV5-1 and TRBJ2-3, reads KAGVTQTPRYLIKTRGQQVTLSCSPISGHRSVSWYQQTPGQGLQFLFEYFSETQRNKGNFPGRFSGRQFSNSRSEMNVSTLELGDSALYLCASRSGVSFSTDTQYFGPGTRLTVL.

This clone has only a few counts. The gene calls are TRBV5-1 and TRBJ2-7; TRBD1 agrees at 7 bases. Trimming cost V 0 bases and J 5 bases; bases outside gene matches: 2. The CDR3 loop spans 13 amino acids. Germline CDR1 reads SGHRS; CDR2 reads YFSETQ. The CDR3 is CASSLGQGHEQYV. CDR3 nucleotides: TGCGCCAGCAGCTTGGGACAGGGACACGAGCAGTACGTC.